Below, one T cell receptor (beta chain) is given with its context. CDR3 length equals 14 residues. Per the germline V gene, CDR1 is SEHNR and CDR2 is FQNEAQ (reference sequence). Trimming removed 6 bases at V and 6 bases at J, with 16 bases between. In the original processing: Estimation of nucleated cell counts was performed using reference gene primer amplification. The assay was immunoSEQ multiplex PCR, and TCRdb's table has in-frame clones only and misses some. That table gives V, J and clone size, and the DNA gave D and trimming. Of about 140,000 clones detected, roughly 84% appear once; the ten largest clones hold approximately 3.8%. This sample was taken from a study of blood T cell repertoires in COVID-19. Study-level background: Sources were T cells, B-cell-depleted T cells, or PBMCs; the material itself was cDNA or gDNA.

The specimen was peripheral blood. The TCR was taken from a woman aged 55-70 years with acute or convalescent COVID-19. The V gene is TRBV7-9, the J gene TRBJ2-3; D might be TRBD2 (5 bases). The CDR3 protein is CASSFRTAHDTQYF. Here the CDR3 DNA reads TGTGCCAGCAGTTTTCGGACTGCACATGATACGCAGTATTTT. Full variable domain (outside the CDR3, taken from reference TRBV7-9 and TRBJ2-3): DTGVSQNPRHKITKRGQNVTFRCDPISEHNRLYWYRQTLGQGPEFLTYFQNEAQLEKSRLLSDRFSAERPKGSFSTLEIQRTEQGDSAMYLCASSFRTAHDTQYFGPGTRLTVL.